The rows below give T cell receptor beta chains drawn from one sample of a study of control samples from healthy donors and cancer patients. Assay used: immunoSEQ multiplex PCR; TCRdb lists only in-frame clones, some missing. This table holds around 130,000 clones, around nine tenths found once. The material sequenced was blood. Source of these receptors: a man aged 45-65 years in good health. Both conserved end residues are part of each CDR3. The D gene is left open where the match is weak. Size values are once, few and many counts, or a class for expanded clones, and some rows have none.

j_gene,v_gene,d_gene,abundance,CDR3nt,CDR3aa
TRBJ1-2,TRBV28,NA,once,TGTGCCAGCAGTTTAAAGCTAGTAGGCTACACCTTC,CASSLKLVGYTF
TRBJ2-7,TRBV28,NA,NA,TGTGCCAGCAGTTTTGGGGGCGAGCAGTACTTC,CASSFGGEQYF
TRBJ2-2,TRBV14,NA,NA,TGTGCCAGCAGTCCAAGGACAGCTAACACCGGGGAGCTGTTTTTT,CASSPRTANTGELFF
TRBJ1-6,TRBV5-1,NA,NA,TGCGCCAGCAGCTTGTTGCAACAGAATAATTCACCCCTCCACTTT,CASSLLQQNNSPLHF
TRBJ1-1,TRBV7-9,NA,once,TGTGCCAGCAGCTTGCCGATCTCTGAAGCTTTCTTT,CASSLPISEAFF
TRBJ1-1,TRBV5-6,TRBD1,NA,TGTGCCAGCAGCTTGAGTGGGCAGGGGGGTAGGAACACTGAAGCTTTCTTT,CASSLSGQGGRNTEAFF
TRBJ1-2,TRBV3-1/TRBV3-2,NA,NA,TGTGCCAGCAGCCAAGAAAGGGGCGGGACATATAGTAACTATGGCTACACCTTC,CASSQERGGTYSNYGYTF
TRBJ1-6,TRBV9,TRBD1,NA,TGTGCCAGCAGCGTAGAGGGACAGGAGAATTCACCCCTCCACTTT,CASSVEGQENSPLHF
TRBJ2-1,TRBV2,NA,NA,TGTGCCAGCAGTGAGTCTATCCCAGGGAGGTCCTACAATGAGCAGTTCTTC,CASSESIPGRSYNEQFF
TRBJ2-3,TRBV7-6,NA,NA,TGTGCCAGCAGCTTAGGCCCTCTTGGACAGAGGACAGATACGCAGTATTTT,CASSLGPLGQRTDTQYF
TRBJ2-7,TRBV3-1/TRBV3-2,NA,NA,TGTGCCAGCAGTCTCGGAGACCTTGCCTACGAGCAGTACTTC,CASSLGDLAYEQYF
TRBJ2-2,TRBV28,NA,NA,TGTGCCAGCAGTCCCTTCGGGACAATTAACACCGGGGAGCTGTTTTTT,CASSPFGTINTGELFF
TRBJ1-1,TRBV19,NA,NA,TGTGCCAGTACCGAGCGGGGGGGCTACACTGAAGCTTTCTTT,CASTERGGYTEAFF
TRBJ1-1,TRBV30,NA,NA,TGTGCCTGGAGTGTAGGCGGAGGGCGCATGAACACTGAAGCTTTCTTT,CAWSVGGGRMNTEAFF
TRBJ1-4,TRBV19,NA,few,TGTGCCAGTAGTCCAGTGTGGACAGCGGGAGGTGAAAAACTGTTTTTT,CASSPVWTAGGEKLFF
TRBJ2-1,TRBV6-5,TRBD2,few,TGTGCCAGCAGAGTCAGCGGGGGCTACAATGAGCAGTTCTTC,CASRVSGGYNEQFF